This TCR beta chain emerged from a study of T cell responses to AZD1222 COVID-19 vaccine. As to this clone: Its matching antigen is unknown.

The CDR3 sequence is 15 residues long. The repertoire was sequenced with immunoSEQ multiplex PCR; TCRdb's copy has only in-frame clones and lacks some. The data show more than 50,000 clones, with over 85% seen just once and around 5.2% held by the top ten. The study, taken as a whole, reports: Within unmutated variant regions lay the reported targets of nearly half of spike-specific TCRs. Across spike, vaccine-associated CD4 TCRs were found, dominant at 160-218 and 743-854.

This TCR was recovered from an adult in good health. The specimen was peripheral blood, collected on day 0 of AZD1222 vaccination. The chain carries TRBV21-1 and TRBJ1-5. TRBV21-1 is labeled a pseudogene. This CDR3 reads CASSGTYDSNQPQHF. CDR3 sequence (DNA): TGTGCCAGCTCTGGGACGTACGATAGCAATCAGCCCCAGCATTTT.